The rows below give T cell receptor beta chains drawn from one sample of a study of blood T cell repertoires in COVID-19. Method: immunoSEQ multiplex PCR; TCRdb's copy keeps in-frame clones and lacks some. Here the sample spans over 120,000 clones, roughly 82% being singletons. Sequencing was carried out using peripheral blood. The source is a human donor in a cohort sampled during active COVID-19. Both conserved end residues are part of each CDR3. A D gene is named only where the DNA matches it firmly. Rows give clone size only sometimes, using once, few, many, or a class for an expanded clone.

j_call | v_call | d_call | clone_size | cdr3_aa | cdr3_nt
TRBJ2-6 | TRBV7-9 | . | . | CASSLRRGSGANVLTF | TGTGCCAGCAGCCTTAGGCGGGGCTCTGGGGCCAACGTCCTGACTTTC
TRBJ2-1 | TRBV19 | TRBD2 | . | CASSIRASGSTYNEQFF | TGTGCCAGTAGTATTAGGGCTAGCGGGAGCACCTACAATGAGCAGTTCTTC
TRBJ1-4 | TRBV28 | . | . | CASSSPGSSNEKLFF | TGTGCCAGCAGTTCGCCAGGGTCGTCTAATGAAAAACTGTTTTTT
TRBJ2-1 | TRBV2 | . | . | CASIGLAAKQFF | TGTGCCAGCATCGGGCTAGCAGCCAAGCAGTTCTTC
TRBJ2-3 | TRBV7-9 | . | . | CASSLAGGVDTQYF | TGTGCCAGCAGCTTAGCGGGAGGAGTAGATACGCAGTATTTT
TRBJ2-3 | TRBV4-1 | . | . | CASSSLGVAADTQYF | TGCGCCAGCAGTTCCCTCGGGGTAGCTGCAGATACGCAGTATTTT
TRBJ2-1 | TRBV10-1 | . | . | CASSAGGSYNEQFF | TGCGCCAGCAGTGCCGGGGGATCCTACAATGAGCAGTTCTTC
TRBJ2-7 | TRBV6-1 | . | . | CASSESGTREQYF | TGTGCCAGCAGTGAATCGGGGACACGCGAGCAGTACTTC
TRBJ2-6 | TRBV15 | TRBD1 | . | CATSKDRTGGFVGANVLTF | TGTGCCACCAGCAAGGATAGGACAGGGGGTTTCGTGGGGGCCAACGTCCTGACTTTC
TRBJ1-2 | TRBV11-2 | . | . | CASSLVQGDNYGYTF | TGTGCCAGCAGCTTAGTACAGGGTGACAACTATGGCTACACCTTC
TRBJ2-5 | TRBV30 | TRBD2 | . | CAWDMGGSGGETQYF | TGTGCCTGGGACATGGGCGGGAGTGGAGGAGAGACCCAGTACTTC
TRBJ2-7 | TRBV6-1 | TRBD1 | once | CASSEEEGDRGYEQYF | TGTGCCAGCAGTGAAGAGGAGGGGGACAGGGGCTACGAGCAGTACTTC
TRBJ1-1 | TRBV7-9 | . | . | CASSVTTESFEAFF | TGTGCCAGCAGCGTTACCACAGAATCTTTTGAAGCTTTCTTT
TRBJ1-5 | TRBV9 | . | once | CASSVWAMESGGSRNQPQHF | TGTGCCAGCAGCGTATGGGCCATGGAATCGGGGGGGAGTCGCAATCAGCCCCAGCATTTT
TRBJ2-6 | TRBV4-2 | . | . | CASSQGDTESSGANVLTF | TGTGCCAGCAGCCAAGGAGATACGGAGAGCTCTGGGGCCAACGTCCTGACTTTC
TRBJ2-3 | TRBV5-1 | TRBD1 | . | CASSPGTAQTTDTQYF | TGCGCCAGCAGCCCCGGGACAGCTCAAACCACAGATACGCAGTATTTT
TRBJ2-3 | TRBV2 | . | . | CASRQGGTKDTQYF | TGTGCCAGCAGACAAGGAGGCACAAAAGATACGCAGTATTTT
TRBJ1-5 | TRBV6-5 | TRBD1 | . | CASGRTGSDQPQHF | TGTGCCAGCGGGAGGACAGGCTCCGATCAGCCCCAGCATTTT
TRBJ1-3 | TRBV11-2 | . | . | CASSSGQPGNTIYF | TGTGCCAGCAGCTCCGGACAGCCTGGAAACACCATATATTTT
TRBJ2-5 | TRBV2 | TRBD2 | once | CASSSGLAGGQETQYF | TGTGCCAGCAGTTCTGGACTAGCGGGGGGGCAGGAGACCCAGTACTTC
TRBJ2-2 | TRBV6-5 | . | . | CASSYSNAPTAGELFF | TGTGCCAGCAGTTACTCGAACGCACCCACTGCCGGGGAGCTGTTTTTT
TRBJ1-1 | TRBV10-3 | TRBD1 | . | CAISEVGRGTEAFF | TGTGCCATCAGTGAGGTGGGCAGGGGGACTGAAGCTTTCTTT
TRBJ2-6 | TRBV30 | TRBD1 | . | CAWSVGQGAPGANVLTF | TGTGCCTGGAGTGTTGGACAGGGGGCGCCTGGGGCCAACGTCCTGACTTTC
TRBJ1-1 | TRBV7-8 | TRBD1 | . | CASSDDIGTGVSTEAFF | TGTGCCAGCAGCGACGACATCGGGACAGGGGTTTCCACTGAAGCTTTCTTT
TRBJ2-1 | TRBV11-2 | . | . | CASSLVVGGPGEQFF | TGTGCCAGCAGCTTAGTGGTGGGGGGGCCGGGTGAGCAGTTCTTC
TRBJ2-7 | TRBV5-1 | . | . | CASSLGNTGSSYEQYF | TGCGCCAGCAGCTTGGGGAATACAGGGTCCTCCTACGAGCAGTACTTC
TRBJ2-1 | TRBV6-5 | TRBD1 | . | CAMGQGMANEQFF | TGTGCCATGGGACAGGGAATGGCGAATGAGCAGTTCTTC
TRBJ2-2 | TRBV6-1 | TRBD2 | . | CASSELAGGTGELFF | TGTGCCAGCAGTGAACTAGCGGGGGGCACCGGGGAGCTGTTTTTT
TRBJ1-1 | TRBV3-1/TRBV3-2 | TRBD1 | . | CASSDGTGRNTEAFF | TGTGCCAGCAGCGACGGGACAGGGCGGAACACTGAAGCTTTCTTT
TRBJ1-5 | TRBV3-1/TRBV3-2 | . | . | CASSQDTNQPQHF | TGTGCCAGCAGCCAAGACACTAATCAGCCCCAGCATTTT
TRBJ2-2 | TRBV3-1/TRBV3-2 | TRBD2 | . | CASSQEAGLAGGMNTGELFF | TGTGCCAGCAGCCAAGAGGCTGGATTAGCGGGGGGGATGAACACCGGGGAGCTGTTTTTT
TRBJ2-2 | TRBV4-2 | . | few | CASSQWSQRGTGELFF | TGTGCCAGCAGCCAATGGTCCCAGAGAGGGACCGGGGAGCTGTTTTTT
TRBJ2-4 | TRBV2 | TRBD1 | . | CASSEGQGVIIQYF | TGTGCCAGCAGCGAGGGACAGGGAGTGATCATTCAGTACTTC
TRBJ2-1 | TRBV10-2 | TRBD2 | . | CASLNDSGTSYNEQFF | TGCGCCAGCTTGAACGATAGCGGGACATCCTACAATGAGCAGTTCTTC
TRBJ1-1 | TRBV2 | TRBD1 | . | CASQGGNTEAFF | TGTGCCAGCCAGGGGGGGAACACTGAAGCTTTCTTT
TRBJ2-3 | TRBV5-1 | TRBD2 | . | CASTRGGGDTQYF | TGCGCCAGCACCCGGGGGGGCGGAGATACGCAGTATTTT
TRBJ1-5 | TRBV2 | . | once | CASPPDRFNQPQHF | TGTGCCTCACCACCCGACAGGTTCAATCAGCCCCAGCATTTT
TRBJ1-3 | TRBV28 | TRBD1 | . | CASSSLVPGQGSAGNTIYF | TGTGCCAGCAGTTCCCTAGTCCCGGGACAGGGATCGGCTGGAAACACCATATATTTT
TRBJ1-4 | TRBV4-1 | . | . | CASSREGRWGEKLFF | TGCGCCAGCAGCCGAGAGGGGAGATGGGGTGAAAAACTGTTTTTT